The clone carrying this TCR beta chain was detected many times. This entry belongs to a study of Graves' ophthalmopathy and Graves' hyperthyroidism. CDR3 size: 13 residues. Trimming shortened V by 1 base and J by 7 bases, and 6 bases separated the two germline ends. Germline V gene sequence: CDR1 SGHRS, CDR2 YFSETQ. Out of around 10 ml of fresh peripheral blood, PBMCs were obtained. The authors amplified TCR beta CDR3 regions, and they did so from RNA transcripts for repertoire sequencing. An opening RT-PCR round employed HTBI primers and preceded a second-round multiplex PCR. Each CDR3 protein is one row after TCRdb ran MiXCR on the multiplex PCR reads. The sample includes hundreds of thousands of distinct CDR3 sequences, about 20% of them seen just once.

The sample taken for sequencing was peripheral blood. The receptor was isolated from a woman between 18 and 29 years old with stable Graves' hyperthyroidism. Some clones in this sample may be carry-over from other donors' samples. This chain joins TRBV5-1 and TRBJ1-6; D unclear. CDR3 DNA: TGCGCCAGCAGCTTGAACAGAAATTCACCCCTCCACTTT. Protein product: CASSLNRNSPLHF.